Listed below are T cell receptor beta chains from one sample, sequenced in a study of technical replicates of blood from a few donors. The method was immunoSEQ multiplex PCR; TCRdb's version includes in-frame clones alone and lacks a portion of them. This sample carries around 90,000 clones, 94% of them seen once, and the ten largest clones take over 0.2%. Input material: T cells isolated from PBMCs. These receptors all come from a human donor in good health. Each CDR3 is given with its conserved first and last residue. The order of the fields is CDR3 length, clone size, D gene, J gene, V gene, CDR3 protein, CDR3 DNA. A D gene is named only where the DNA matches it firmly. Clone size is given for some rows only: seen once, a few or many times, or a class if the clone is expanded.

CDR3 length: 14
clone size: NA
D gene: TRBD1
J gene: TRBJ2-3
V gene: TRBV19
CDR3 protein: CASSAPGQRYTQYF
CDR3 DNA: TGTGCCAGTAGTGCCCCGGGACAGAGATATACGCAGTATTTT

CDR3 length: 15
clone size: NA
D gene: NA
J gene: TRBJ2-7
V gene: TRBV11-2
CDR3 protein: CASRPAFRGTYEQYF
CDR3 DNA: TGTGCCAGCAGACCCGCGTTTCGGGGGACCTACGAGCAGTACTTC

CDR3 length: 13
clone size: NA
D gene: NA
J gene: TRBJ2-5
V gene: TRBV11-2
CDR3 protein: CASSRHRGETQYF
CDR3 DNA: TGTGCCAGCAGCCGTCATCGGGGGGAGACCCAGTACTTC

CDR3 length: 14
clone size: NA
D gene: NA
J gene: TRBJ1-6
V gene: TRBV2
CDR3 protein: CASVFRSPSTPLHF
CDR3 DNA: TGTGCCAGCGTATTCAGGTCCCCTTCTACCCCCCTCCACTTT

CDR3 length: 17
clone size: once
D gene: NA
J gene: TRBJ2-2
V gene: TRBV27
CDR3 protein: CASSPLVAVRNTGELFF
CDR3 DNA: TGTGCCAGCAGTCCCTTGGTCGCAGTAAGGAACACCGGGGAGCTGTTTTTT

CDR3 length: 11
clone size: NA
D gene: NA
J gene: TRBJ2-7
V gene: TRBV7-9
CDR3 protein: CASSGPIEQYF
CDR3 DNA: TGTGCCAGCAGCGGCCCAATCGAGCAGTACTTC

CDR3 length: 17
clone size: NA
D gene: NA
J gene: TRBJ1-1
V gene: TRBV4-1
CDR3 protein: CASSQDTARGPHTEAFF
CDR3 DNA: TGCGCCAGCAGCCAAGATACCGCAAGGGGCCCTCACACTGAAGCTTTCTTT

CDR3 length: 14
clone size: NA
D gene: TRBD2
J gene: TRBJ2-1
V gene: TRBV28
CDR3 protein: CASKESGRGNEQFF
CDR3 DNA: TGTGCCAGCAAGGAAAGCGGGAGGGGCAATGAGCAGTTCTTC

CDR3 length: 12
clone size: NA
D gene: NA
J gene: TRBJ1-1
V gene: TRBV6-1
CDR3 protein: CASSERTVGAFF
CDR3 DNA: TGTGCCAGCAGTGAACGGACAGTTGGAGCTTTCTTT

CDR3 length: 15
clone size: NA
D gene: NA
J gene: TRBJ1-1
V gene: TRBV28
CDR3 protein: CASSFGGSGYVEAFF
CDR3 DNA: TGTGCCAGCAGTTTCGGGGGATCCGGTTATGTTGAAGCTTTCTTT

CDR3 length: 16
clone size: NA
D gene: TRBD2
J gene: TRBJ2-7
V gene: TRBV7-8
CDR3 protein: CASSLVGLAGVYEQYF
CDR3 DNA: TGTGCCAGCAGCTTAGTAGGCCTAGCGGGAGTTTACGAGCAGTACTTC